This TCR beta chain emerged from a study of T cell responses to AZD1222 COVID-19 vaccine. Germline CDR1 MDHEN, CDR2 SYDVKM. Trimming removed 4 bases at V and 10 bases at J, with 14 bases between. The CDR3 loop spans 13 amino acids. This clone showed up just once. Its specificity is not known. Broader study findings: Spike-specific TCR breadth and depth both grew after two AZD1222 doses. Donors, mostly white British, included more females; clonal diversity was possibly underestimated.

The repertoire was sequenced with immunoSEQ multiplex PCR; TCRdb's copy has only in-frame clones and lacks some. This sample has more than 120,000 clones, with 92% found just once. Second-dose schedules of about 4 or about 12 weeks were combined. The sequencing here drew on peripheral blood, taken 28 days after the second AZD1222 dose. This chain connects TRBV28 to TRBJ2-1, with D possibly TRBD2 on 6 matching bases. The origin of this receptor is an adult who received the AZD1222 COVID-19 vaccine. CDR3 sequence reads: CASSWISGREQFF. The CDR3 DNA follows: TGTGCCAGCAGTTGGATCTCTGGGAGGGAGCAGTTCTTC.